This note documents a single T cell receptor (beta chain) sequence. Its antigen specificity is not known. No much larger clone exists at a distance of one base, and base qualities are not known. Systemically healthy Caucasian individuals from Russia, 35 to 40 in total and aged roughly 6 to 95 years, were included as donors. Each donor gave around 9.9 milliliters of peripheral blood, collected into EDTA-treated Vacutainer tubes. Ficoll-Paque density-gradient centrifugation was used to isolate PBMCs, with at least 6 million obtained per sample. Trizol reagent was used to extract total RNA from PBMCs, with at least 6 micrograms per sample. For every donor, an aliquot of PBMCs went through flow cytometry to measure the percentages of naive CD45RAhigh/CD27high T cells. The library relied on 5' RACE. For sequencing, an Illumina HiSeq 2500 was employed. A second PCR of roughly 6 to 12 cycles was performed with a sample-barcoded 5' primer and a J-beta primer mix. Each TCR beta cDNA molecule received a unique molecular identifier from a template-switch 5' adaptor carrying 12 random nucleotides. Each sample yielded at least 2.5 million CDR3-containing paired-end reads. First-strand cDNA was synthesized from all RNA with the Mint cDNA synthesis kit, primed by a TRBC-specific oligonucleotide. Following uracil-DNA glycosylase treatment, all cDNA underwent a first 18-cycle PCR with the universal primers M1SS and BC2_uni_R. Per the original workflow: Each sample was normalized by randomly selecting 1 million high-quality reads, each carrying a distinct molecular identifier. Instead of being binned into consensus sequences, reads with shared molecular identifiers were discarded. CDR3 identification, clonotype clustering and error correction used MiTCR with a Q25 quality threshold and the strictest error-elimination algorithm. A nonparametric unseen species model with Euler transformation was used to estimate lower-bound total TCR beta diversity. TCRdb redid the processing of the public reads, applying fastp at Q25 and MiXCR, and retained in-frame beta chains. Identical CDR3 proteins give one entry, which carries the most common genes and DNA. V and J calls and clone size were set by TCRdb, not the authors. For this sample the table gives 1 million to 1.2 million distinct CDR3 sequences, of which roughly two fifths were detected only once. The ten largest clones capture around 13% of the sample.

This sample was taken from a study of blood T cells in healthy people across ages (dated by TCRdb to between 2015 and 2016). Background for the entire study: In model experiments, roughly one uniquely barcoded TCR beta cDNA molecule per two T cells was captured by template switching. To track age-related changes in TCR beta repertoire diversity, the study relied on deep sequencing normalized with unique cDNA molecular identifiers. The donors were divided into four age groups: young (average around 16 years), middle-aged (about 41), aged (about 61) and long-lived (roughly 86). To avoid experimental bias, donors of different ages were distributed randomly across sequencing lanes. For two donors (one aged 18 to 30 and one aged 80 or older), the study analyzed two additional independent replicas of 1 million unique cDNA reads from the same blood draw. Findings and caveats that apply to the study as a whole: The CMV infection status of donors was not known, potentially confounding age-related changes in expanded clonotypes. The percentage of naive T cells measured by flow cytometry correlated strongly with observed TCR beta diversity. Estimates of total diversity based on one million sequenced T cells were considered lower bounds and underestimates. Compared with the aged group, the long-lived group had more naive CD4+ T cells, fewer expanded clones and increased TCR diversity, suggesting age selection. As age increased, observed TCR beta diversity per million T cells dropped in a roughly linear way, and a significant reduction was already evident by age roughly 36. Conclusive comparison of naive and antigen-experienced compartments was prevented by the profiling of bulk unsorted PBMCs.

The source is a man in his late teens or twenties in good health. Sequencing was done on a sample of blood.

The CDR3 region reads CASSLTLIGTEAFF. The sequenced DNA is TGTGCCAGCAGCCTGACCCTGATTGGGACTGAAGCTTTCTTT. Rearrangement joined TRBV4-2 to TRBJ1-1; the D gene cannot be named for sure. The CDR3 runs 14 amino acids, cysteine and phenylalanine included. Left in the record is the CDR3 DNA by itself, 42 bases read in frame from the first base. The CDR1 and CDR2 encoded by the germline V gene are LGHNA and YNFKEQ. Relative to germline, V is 4 bases shorter and J is 5 bases shorter, with 14 bases between their ends.